Below are 21 T cell receptor beta chains sequenced from a single sample in a study of long-term antiretroviral therapy in people with HIV. immunoSEQ v3.0 was run at survey level. Method: immunoSEQ multiplex PCR; TCRdb's copy keeps in-frame clones and lacks some. The sample lists 9,500 or so clones, 60% to 85% occurring once. The material sequenced was unsorted PBMCs, taken 1.8 years before starting antiretroviral therapy. All receptors come from a man aged 35-49 years with HIV.

The CDR3 region is CASSPDHVGTQYF. In nucleotides, the CDR3 is TGTGCCAGCTCACCCGACCACGTCGGTACGCAGTATTTT. The gene calls are TRBV18 and TRBJ2-3; D gene unclear. CDR3 size: 13 residues. CDR1 and CDR2 from the germline V gene are KGHSH and LQKENI. Trimming removed 3 bases at V and 8 bases at J, with 12 bases between.

The CDR3 DNA reads as TGTGCCAGCAGCAATAGGGTGACGTCCGGGGTGAGACAGGGGGAGGGTCAGCCCCAGCATTTT. Translation: CASSNRVTSGVRQGEGQPQHF. This sequence joins TRBV21-1 and TRBJ1-5; the D call TRBD1 from the table was never checked on the DNA. TRBV21-1 represents a pseudogene. CDR3 length: 21 amino acids.

V is TRBV5-1 and J is TRBJ2-6; the match to TRBD1 covers 9 bases. CDR3 length: 15 residues. Germline V CDR1 and CDR2: SGHRS, YFSETQ. The junction had 4 bases not matched to a gene; V was cut back by 3 bases and J by 6 bases. CDR3 protein: CASSSDRGAANVLTF. The CDR3 bases are TGCGCCAGCAGCTCCGACAGGGGGGCGGCCAACGTCCTGACTTTC.

The rearrangement joins TRBV10-3 to TRBJ2-7; weak D call: TRBD2 (6 bases). Germline V gene sequence: CDR1 ENHRY, CDR2 SYGVKD. Between the trimmed V and J ends, which lost 4 bases and 4 bases, there was a span of 11 bases. The CDR3 has 13 amino acids. The CDR3: CAISGGGTYEQYF. The CDR3 nucleotides read TGTGCCATCAGTGGGGGCGGGACTTACGAGCAGTACTTC.

The gene calls are TRBV2 and TRBJ1-2, with D possibly matching TRBD1 (5 bases). The CDR3 extends over 14 amino acids. Germline V CDR1 and CDR2: SNHLY, FYNNEI. V lost 6 bases, J lost 3 bases, and 14 bases lay in between. In DNA form, the CDR3 reads TGTGCCAGCAGAATACAAGGGGAAGACTATGGCTACACCTTC. Protein product: CASRIQGEDYGYTF.

Of note for this clone: The conserved phenylalanine or tryptophan is not found at the CDR3 terminus, so this likely reflects a read error. This chain's CDR3 is CASSPGRAGGAGRLDTQYC. CDR3 nucleotides: TGTGCCAGCAGCCCCGGACGAGCGGGGGGTGCCGGGCGGCTAGATACGCAGTATTGT. The J gene is TRBJ2-3, the V gene TRBV13, with 9 bases lining up with TRBD2. Germline CDR1 PRHDT, CDR2 FYEKMQ (reference sequence). Losses at the gene ends were 5 bases for V and 5 bases for J; bases not matched to a gene: 20. The CDR3 consists of 19 residues.

The chain recombines TRBV7-2 with TRBJ1-2, with a possible D match to TRBD1 (5 bases). Per germline, CDR1 SGHTA and CDR2 FQGNSA. Trimming took 6 bases from V and 1 from J, leaving 9 bases between them. The length of the CDR3 is 13 residues. This CDR3 is CASSPQGNYGYTF. CDR3 bases: TGTGCCAGCAGTCCCCAGGGTAACTATGGCTACACCTTC.

V is TRBV29-1 and J is TRBJ2-5; D is undetermined. The CDR3 sequence is 11 residues long. Germline V CDR1 and CDR2: SQVTM, ANQGSEA. Deletions cut 3 bases from V and 1 base from J, with 3 bases between. CDR3 in DNA: TGCAGCGTTGACGTCCAAGAGACCCAGTACTTC. Amino acids: CSVDVQETQYF.

This clone was counted a few times. V gene TRBV5-6 combines with J gene TRBJ2-7; D is undetermined. Germline loops: CDR1 SGHDT, CDR2 YYEEEE. V lost 3 bases and J 6 bases, leaving 7 bases between the germline ends. CDR3 length equals 11 residues. CDR3 nucleotide sequence: TGTGCCAGCAGCTATGGGTCCGAGCAGTACTTC. Translated, it gives CASSYGSEQYF.

This clone was detected only once. The chain has TRBV18 and TRBJ2-1; TRBD1 matches 11 bases. This CDR3 comprises 15 residues. Losses at the gene ends were 5 bases for V and 4 bases for J; bases not matched to a gene: 4. CDR1 is KGHSH and CDR2 is LQKENI in the germline V gene. The CDR3 sequence: CASSAGTGGYNEQFF. The CDR3 coding sequence is TGTGCCAGCTCAGCGGGGACAGGGGGTTACAATGAGCAGTTCTTC.

The genes are TRBV19 and TRBJ2-3, with 8 positions matching TRBD2. Germline lookup yields CDR1 LNHDA and CDR2 SQIVND (reference sequence). The CDR3 is 16 amino acids. J gave up 2 bases and V 1 base, and 5 bases lay outside the gene matches. CDR3 residues: CASSIARGGPTDTQYF. CDR3 DNA sequence: TGTGCCAGTAGTATAGCTCGGGGGGGCCCCACAGATACGCAGTATTTT.

The V gene is TRBV7-9, the J gene TRBJ1-1; 7 bases fit TRBD1. V was clipped by 5 bases and J by 1 base; unmatched bases: 10. Germline lookup yields CDR1 SEHNR and CDR2 FQNEAQ (reference sequence). The CDR3 totals 16 residues. The CDR3 is CASSTRTGNRNTEAFF. The DNA for the CDR3 is TGTGCCAGCAGCACCCGGACAGGTAATAGGAACACTGAAGCTTTCTTT.

The chain combines TRBV30 with TRBJ1-1; 7 nucleotides match TRBD1. Germline lookup yields CDR1 GTSNPN and CDR2 SVGIG (reference sequence). CDR3 length: 15 residues. V shed 5 bases, J shed 1 base, and the junction held 10 bases outside the gene matches. The CDR3, as DNA: TGTGCCTGGGACCCGACCGGGACAGCGAACACTGAAGCTTTCTTT. It specifies CAWDPTGTANTEAFF.

CDR3 bases: TGTGCCAGCAGCGCCGGGACGTCAAACACTGAAGCTTTCTTT. Translated, it gives CASSAGTSNTEAFF. The V gene is TRBV9, the J gene TRBJ1-1, with TRBD1 as a possible D gene (5 bases). Germline values: CDR1 SGDLS, CDR2 YYNGEE. The CDR3 runs to 14 residues. Trimming removed 3 bases at V and 2 bases at J, with 11 bases between.

The gene calls are TRBV6-5 and TRBJ2-7; D is possibly TRBD1 or TRBD2 (5 bases each). Germline V gene data show CDR1 as MNHEY and CDR2 as SVGAGI. V lost 4 bases, J lost 9 bases, and 19 bases lay in between. The CDR3 has 14 amino acids. CDR3 coding DNA: TGTGCCAGCAGTTTATCGGGGACCGCAGAACGGCAGTACTTC. Translated: CASSLSGTAERQYF.

The chain is built from TRBV5-1 and TRBJ1-1, with 10 bases matching TRBD1. J gave up 6 bases and V 5 bases, and 7 bases lay outside the gene matches. The CDR3 runs to 14 residues. Per the germline V gene, CDR1 is SGHRS and CDR2 is YFSETQ. CDR3 in amino acids: CASRPTGGDPEAFF. The CDR3 nucleotides are TGCGCCAGCAGGCCGACAGGGGGCGACCCTGAAGCTTTCTTT.

V usage is TRBV29-1 and J usage is TRBJ2-6; 11 bases are shared with TRBD1. The germline V gene encodes CDR1 SQVTM and CDR2 ANQGSEA. The CDR3 is made up of 16 amino acids. Losses at the gene ends were 4 bases for V and 2 bases for J; bases not matched to a gene: 4. CDR3 sequence (DNA): TGCAGCGTTGGCGGACAGGGGGCGCCTGGGGCCAACGTCCTGACTTTC. Protein product: CSVGGQGAPGANVLTF.

This chain uses TRBV29-1 with TRBJ2-1; D is tentatively TRBD1 or TRBD2 (6 bases each). CDR3 length equals 13 residues. The V end was cut by 4 bases, the J end by 6 bases, with 13 bases between. CDR1 and CDR2 (germline): SQVTM, ANQGSEA. The CDR3 is CSVAGASGNEQFF. The CDR3 coding sequence is TGCAGCGTTGCGGGGGCATCGGGCAATGAGCAGTTCTTC.

The J gene is TRBJ2-7, the V gene TRBV5-1; 9 bases map to TRBD1. Germline CDR1 reads SGHRS; CDR2 reads YFSETQ. With 4 bases clipped from V and 5 bases from J, the junction kept 7 bases outside the gene matches. CDR3 length: 14 amino acids. The CDR3 DNA sequence: TGCGCCAGCAGCAAGGAGGGACAGGGAGACGAGCAGTACTTC. This encodes CASSKEGQGDEQYF.

This chain joins TRBV19 and TRBJ1-2; 10 bases map to TRBD1. This CDR3 is 15 amino acids long. V was pared by 2 bases and J by 5 bases, with 5 bases of the junction left unmatched. CDR1 LNHDA and CDR2 SQIVND come from the germline V gene (reference sequence). CDR3: CASSINGQGGYGYTF. CDR3 in DNA: TGTGCCAGTAGTATAAACGGACAGGGGGGTTATGGCTACACCTTC.

V is TRBV2 and J is TRBJ1-1; no definite D call. With 4 bases removed from V and 3 bases from J, the gap between germline ends came to 9 bases. Germline CDR1 reads SNHLY; CDR2 reads FYNNEI. The CDR3 is 13 residues long. In nucleotides, the CDR3 is TGTGCCAGCAGTGTAGCTAGCGACACTGAAGCTTTCTTT. This encodes CASSVASDTEAFF.